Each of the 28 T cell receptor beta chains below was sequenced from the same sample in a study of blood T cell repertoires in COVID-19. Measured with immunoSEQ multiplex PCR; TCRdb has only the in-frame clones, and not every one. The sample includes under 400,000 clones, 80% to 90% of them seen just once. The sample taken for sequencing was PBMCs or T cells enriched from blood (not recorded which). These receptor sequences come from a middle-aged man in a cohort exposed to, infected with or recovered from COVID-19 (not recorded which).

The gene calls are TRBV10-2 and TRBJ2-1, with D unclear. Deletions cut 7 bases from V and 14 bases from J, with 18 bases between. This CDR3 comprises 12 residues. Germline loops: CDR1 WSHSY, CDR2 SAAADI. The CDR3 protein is CASTDFRVREFF. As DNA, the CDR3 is TGCGCCAGCACTGATTTTCGGGTCCGGGAGTTCTTC.

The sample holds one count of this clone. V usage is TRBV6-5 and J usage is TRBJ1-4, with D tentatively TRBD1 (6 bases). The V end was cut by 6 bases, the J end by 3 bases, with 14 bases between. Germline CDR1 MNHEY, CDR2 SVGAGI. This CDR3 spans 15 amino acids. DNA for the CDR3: TGTGCCAGCAGGCCTAAGGACAGCTCTAATGAAAAACTGTTTTTT. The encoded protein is CASRPKDSSNEKLFF.

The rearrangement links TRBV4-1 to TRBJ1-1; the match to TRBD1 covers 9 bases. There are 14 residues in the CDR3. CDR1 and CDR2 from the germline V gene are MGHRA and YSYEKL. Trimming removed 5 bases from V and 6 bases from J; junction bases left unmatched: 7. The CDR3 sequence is CASSTPDRGAEAFF. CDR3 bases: TGCGCCAGCAGCACCCCGGACAGGGGAGCTGAAGCTTTCTTT.

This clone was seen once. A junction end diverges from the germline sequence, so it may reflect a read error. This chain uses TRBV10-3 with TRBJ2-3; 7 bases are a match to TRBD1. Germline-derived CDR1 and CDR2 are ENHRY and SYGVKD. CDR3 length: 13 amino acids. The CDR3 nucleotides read TGTGCCATCAGTGAGTCCGGGACAGAGACGCAGTATTTT. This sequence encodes CAISESGTETQYF.

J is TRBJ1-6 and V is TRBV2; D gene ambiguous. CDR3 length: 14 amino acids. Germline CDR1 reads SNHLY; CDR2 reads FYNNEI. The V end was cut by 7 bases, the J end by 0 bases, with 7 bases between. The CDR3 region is CASIGSSYNSPLHF. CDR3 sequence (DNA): TGTGCCAGCATAGGGAGCTCCTATAATTCACCCCTCCACTTT.

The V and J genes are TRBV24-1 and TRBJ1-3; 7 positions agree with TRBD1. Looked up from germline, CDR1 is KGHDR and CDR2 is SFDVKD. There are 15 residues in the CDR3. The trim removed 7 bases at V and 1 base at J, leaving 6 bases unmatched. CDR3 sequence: CATRAGGLSGNTIYF. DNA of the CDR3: TGTGCCACCAGGGCAGGGGGTCTATCTGGAAACACCATATATTTT.

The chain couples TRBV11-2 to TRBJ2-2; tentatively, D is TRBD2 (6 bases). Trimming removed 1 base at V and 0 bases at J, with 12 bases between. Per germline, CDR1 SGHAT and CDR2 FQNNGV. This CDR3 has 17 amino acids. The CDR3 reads CASSLVGGNANTGELFF. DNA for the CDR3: TGTGCCAGCAGCTTAGTGGGGGGAAACGCGAACACCGGGGAGCTGTTTTTT.

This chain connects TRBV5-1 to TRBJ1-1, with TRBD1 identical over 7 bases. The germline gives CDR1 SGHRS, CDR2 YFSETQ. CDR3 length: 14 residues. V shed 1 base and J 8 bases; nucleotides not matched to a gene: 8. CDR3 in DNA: TGCGCCAGCAGCTTGACTCTGGGACAGCCGGAAGCTTTCTTT. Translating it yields CASSLTLGQPEAFF.

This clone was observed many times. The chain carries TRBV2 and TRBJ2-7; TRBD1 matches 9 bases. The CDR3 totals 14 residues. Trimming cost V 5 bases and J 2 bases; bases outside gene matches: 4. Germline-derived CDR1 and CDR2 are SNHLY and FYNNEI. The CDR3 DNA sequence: TGTGCCAGCAGTTACCGGGACAGGGCCTACGAGCAGTACTTC. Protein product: CASSYRDRAYEQYF.

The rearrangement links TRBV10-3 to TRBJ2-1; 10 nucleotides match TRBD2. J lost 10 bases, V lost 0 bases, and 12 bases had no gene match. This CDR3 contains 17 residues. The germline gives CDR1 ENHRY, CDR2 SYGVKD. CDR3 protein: CAISESLGLAGVGEQFF. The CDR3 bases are TGTGCCATCAGTGAGTCTCTCGGGCTAGCGGGAGTTGGGGAGCAGTTCTTC.

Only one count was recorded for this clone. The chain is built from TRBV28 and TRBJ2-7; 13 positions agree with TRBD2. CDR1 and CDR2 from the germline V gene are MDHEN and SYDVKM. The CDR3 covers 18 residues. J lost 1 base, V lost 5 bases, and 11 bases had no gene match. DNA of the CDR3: TGTGCCAGCAGTCCTAGACTAGCGGGAGGCGGGGTATCCTACGAGCAGTACTTC. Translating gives CASSPRLAGGGVSYEQYF.

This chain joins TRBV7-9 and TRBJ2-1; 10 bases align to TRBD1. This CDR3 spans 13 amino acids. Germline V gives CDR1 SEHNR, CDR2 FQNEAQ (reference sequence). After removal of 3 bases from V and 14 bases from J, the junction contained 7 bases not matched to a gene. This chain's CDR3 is CASSLGTGTGEFF. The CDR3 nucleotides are TGTGCCAGCAGCTTGGGGACCGGGACAGGGGAGTTCTTC.

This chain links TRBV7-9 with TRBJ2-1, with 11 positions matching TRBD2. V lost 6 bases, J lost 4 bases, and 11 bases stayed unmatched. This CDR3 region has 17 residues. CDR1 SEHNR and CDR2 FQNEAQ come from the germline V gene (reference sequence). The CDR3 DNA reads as TGTGCCAGCAGTGGGCCCTCGACTAGCGGGAAGTACAATGAGCAGTTCTTC. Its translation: CASSGPSTSGKYNEQFF.

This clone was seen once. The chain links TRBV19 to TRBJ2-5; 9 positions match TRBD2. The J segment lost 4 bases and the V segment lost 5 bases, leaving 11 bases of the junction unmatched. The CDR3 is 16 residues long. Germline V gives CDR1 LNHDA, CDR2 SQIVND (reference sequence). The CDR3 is CASSPRIAGAGETQYF. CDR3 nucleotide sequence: TGTGCCAGTAGTCCCCGTATAGCGGGAGCGGGAGAGACCCAGTACTTC.

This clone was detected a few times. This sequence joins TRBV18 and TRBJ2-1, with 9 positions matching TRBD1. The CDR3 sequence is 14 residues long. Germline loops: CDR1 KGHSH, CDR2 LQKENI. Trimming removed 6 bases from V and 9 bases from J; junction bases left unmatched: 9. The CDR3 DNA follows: TGTGCCAGCTCTCCATCAACAGGGGGCGGTGAGCAGTTCTTC. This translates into CASSPSTGGGEQFF.

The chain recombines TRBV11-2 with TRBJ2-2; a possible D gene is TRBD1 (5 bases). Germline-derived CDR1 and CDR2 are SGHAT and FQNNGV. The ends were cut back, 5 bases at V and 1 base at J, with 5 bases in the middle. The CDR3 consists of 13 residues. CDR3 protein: CASSRGNTGELFF. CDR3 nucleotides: TGTGCCAGCAGCAGGGGGAACACCGGGGAGCTGTTTTTT.

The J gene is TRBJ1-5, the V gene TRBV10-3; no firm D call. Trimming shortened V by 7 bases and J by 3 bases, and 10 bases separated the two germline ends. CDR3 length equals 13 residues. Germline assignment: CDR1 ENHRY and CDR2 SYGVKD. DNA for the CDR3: TGTGCCATCAAGCGGGGAATCAATCAGCCCCAGCATTTT. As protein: CAIKRGINQPQHF.

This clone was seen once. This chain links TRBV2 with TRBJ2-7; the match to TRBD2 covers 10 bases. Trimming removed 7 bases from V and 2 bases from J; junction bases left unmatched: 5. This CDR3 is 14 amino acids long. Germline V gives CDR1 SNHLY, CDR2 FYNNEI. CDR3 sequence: CASTGLAVPYEQYF. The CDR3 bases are TGTGCCAGCACCGGACTAGCGGTTCCCTACGAGCAGTACTTC.

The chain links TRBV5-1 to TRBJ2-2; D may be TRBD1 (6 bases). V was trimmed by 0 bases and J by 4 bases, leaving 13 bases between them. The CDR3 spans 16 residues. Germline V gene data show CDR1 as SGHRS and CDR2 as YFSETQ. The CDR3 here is CASSLAPGASTGELFF. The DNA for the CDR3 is TGCGCCAGCAGCTTGGCGCCAGGGGCGAGCACCGGGGAGCTGTTTTTT.

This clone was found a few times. The CDR3: CSGRTGSENIQYF. CDR3 DNA: TGCAGCGGGAGAACAGGGTCGGAAAACATTCAGTACTTC. The gene calls are TRBV29-1 and TRBJ2-4; D is perhaps TRBD1 (6 bases). The CDR3 is 13 residues long. The ends were cut back, 7 bases at V and 5 bases at J, with 15 bases in the middle. CDR1 is SQVTM and CDR2 is ANQGSEA in the germline V gene.

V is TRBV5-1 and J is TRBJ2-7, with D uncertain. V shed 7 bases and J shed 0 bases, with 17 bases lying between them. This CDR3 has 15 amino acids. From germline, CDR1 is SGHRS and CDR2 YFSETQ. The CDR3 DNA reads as TGCGCCAGCGCACCCTCCGGGTTTAGCTCCTACGAGCAGTACTTC. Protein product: CASAPSGFSSYEQYF.

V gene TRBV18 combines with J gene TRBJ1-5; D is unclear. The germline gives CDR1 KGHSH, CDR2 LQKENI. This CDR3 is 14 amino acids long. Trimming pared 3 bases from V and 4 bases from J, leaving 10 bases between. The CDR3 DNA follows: TGTGCCAGCTCACCCGTAAATGTGAATCAGCCCCAGCATTTT. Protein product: CASSPVNVNQPQHF. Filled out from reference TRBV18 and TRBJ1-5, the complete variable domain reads NAGVMQNPRHLVRRRGQEARLRCSPMKGHSHVYWYRQLPEEGLKFMVYLQKENIIDESGMPKERFSAEFPKEGPSILRIQQVVRGDSAAYFCASSPVNVNQPQHFGDGTRLSIL.

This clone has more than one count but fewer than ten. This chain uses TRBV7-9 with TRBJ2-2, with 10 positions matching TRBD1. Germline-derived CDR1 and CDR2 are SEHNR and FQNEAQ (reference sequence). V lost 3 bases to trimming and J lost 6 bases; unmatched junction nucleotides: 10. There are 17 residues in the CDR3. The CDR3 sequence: CASSFRPGTGVAGELFF. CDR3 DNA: TGTGCCAGCAGCTTCCGGCCCGGGACAGGGGTAGCCGGGGAGCTGTTTTTT.

DNA for the CDR3: TGTGCCAGTAGTATAGTGGAGGATCGGTGGGCTTTCTTT. Encoded protein: CASSIVEDRWAFF. The V call is TRBV19, the J call TRBJ1-1; D remains unclear. Germline CDR1 and CDR2: LNHDA and SQIVND (reference sequence). V was clipped by 1 base and J by 11 bases, with 14 bases between them. The CDR3 length is 13 residues.

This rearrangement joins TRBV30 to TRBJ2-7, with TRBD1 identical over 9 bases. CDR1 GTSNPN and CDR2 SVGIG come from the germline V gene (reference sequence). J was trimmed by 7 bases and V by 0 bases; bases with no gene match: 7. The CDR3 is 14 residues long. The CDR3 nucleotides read TGTGCCTGGAGTGTTTACAGGGGGCCGGGGGAGCAGTACTTC. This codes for CAWSVYRGPGEQYF.

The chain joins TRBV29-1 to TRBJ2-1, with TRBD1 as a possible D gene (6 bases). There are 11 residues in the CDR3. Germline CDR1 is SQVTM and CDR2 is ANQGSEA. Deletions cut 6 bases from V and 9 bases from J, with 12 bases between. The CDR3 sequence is CSVSGVSEQFF. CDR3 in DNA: TGCAGCGTGTCAGGGGTAAGTGAGCAGTTCTTC.

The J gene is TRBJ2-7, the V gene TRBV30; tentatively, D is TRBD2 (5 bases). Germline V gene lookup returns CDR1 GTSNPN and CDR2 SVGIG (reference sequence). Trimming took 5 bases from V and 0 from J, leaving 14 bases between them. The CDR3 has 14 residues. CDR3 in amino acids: CAWASWRSSYEQYF. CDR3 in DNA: TGTGCCTGGGCCTCCTGGAGGAGCTCCTACGAGCAGTACTTC.

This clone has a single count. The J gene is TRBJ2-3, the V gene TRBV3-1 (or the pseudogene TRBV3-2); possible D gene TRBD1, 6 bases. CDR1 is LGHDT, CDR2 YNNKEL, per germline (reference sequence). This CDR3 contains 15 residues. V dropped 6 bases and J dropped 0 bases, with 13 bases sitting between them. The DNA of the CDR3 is TGTGCCAGCAGTTACAGGGTTCACAGCACAGATACGCAGTATTTT. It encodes CASSYRVHSTDTQYF.